Below, 20 T cell receptor beta chains from the same sample are listed, as sequenced in a study of blood T cells in healthy people across ages. It was with a sample-barcoded 5' primer and a J-beta primer mix that a second PCR of roughly 7 to 12 cycles was run. TCRdb reprocessed the 5' RACE reads via MiXCR and lists one record per CDR3 protein. In the table there are 700,000 to 800,000 distinct CDR3 sequences, 43% of which are singletons. What was sequenced was blood. Every receptor here comes from a woman in her sixties in good health.

J is TRBJ2-1 and V is TRBV12-3 or TRBV12-4, with D unresolved. Trimming removed 3 bases from V and 2 bases from J, with 8 bases in between. This CDR3 has 14 amino acids. The CDR3 bases are TGTGCCAGCAGTTTGCCAGACACCTACAATGAGCAGTTCTTC. It codes for CASSLPDTYNEQFF.

This clonotype was seen a handful of times. This chain connects TRBV28 to TRBJ2-3, with 7 nucleotides matching TRBD2. This CDR3 region has 16 residues. V lost 5 bases to trimming and J lost 4 bases; unmatched junction nucleotides: 12. Germline loops: CDR1 MDHEN, CDR2 SYDVKM. CDR3 nucleotide sequence: TGTGCCAGCAGTCCCCGTGGGGCGGGAGCAGCAGATACGCAGTATTTT. It specifies CASSPRGAGAADTQYF.

A single count supports this clonotype. The germline gene is not matched at one end of the junction; a read error may be the cause. This chain links TRBV15 with TRBJ2-5; 7 nucleotides align to TRBD2. This CDR3 has 16 amino acids. CDR1 is LNHNV, CDR2 YYDKDF, per germline (reference sequence). The CDR3 here is CATSRDGLEIQKTQYF. Here the CDR3 DNA reads TGTGCCACCAGCAGAGATGGACTAGAGATCCAAAAGACCCAGTACTTC.

This clonotype came up many times. The CDR3 nucleotides are TGTGCCAGCACCGCGGGACTAGCGGGAATCCAGTACTTC. Amino acids: CASTAGLAGIQYF. The chain has TRBV12-3 or TRBV12-4 and TRBJ2-5, with 13 nucleotides matching TRBD2. The CDR3 totals 13 residues. V was pared by 7 bases and J by 10 bases, with 6 bases of the junction left unmatched.

This clonotype has only a few counts. The CDR3 nucleotides are TGCGCCAGCAGCTTGACGGGGGGATTTGATTACGAGCAGTACTTC. It yields the protein CASSLTGGFDYEQYF. The chain employs TRBV5-1 and TRBJ2-7; 7 bases agree with TRBD2. This CDR3 has 15 amino acids. The ends lost 1 base at V and 4 bases at J; junction bases unmatched: 8. The germline V gene has CDR1 SGHRS and CDR2 YFSETQ.

This clonotype occurred a few times. This chain joins TRBV12-3 or TRBV12-4 and TRBJ1-2; D is perhaps TRBD1 (6 bases). The CDR3 extends over 13 amino acids. V lost 5 bases, J lost 4 bases, and 11 bases lay in between. CDR3 sequence reads: CASSQDSFYGYTF. Here the CDR3 DNA reads TGTGCCAGCAGTCAGGACAGTTTCTATGGCTACACCTTC.

The chain employs TRBV10-3 and TRBJ2-6; 8 nucleotides match TRBD2. Unmatched junction bases numbered 11, after V lost 1 base and J lost 0 bases. The CDR3 consists of 20 residues. Germline CDR1 reads ENHRY; CDR2 reads SYGVKD. CDR3 amino acids: CAISELGLVAGSSGANVLTF. CDR3 in DNA: TGTGCCATCAGTGAGTTGGGACTAGTCGCAGGGAGCTCTGGGGCCAACGTCCTGACTTTC.

Note on this clonotype: A read error may account for a junction end that differs from germline. The V call is TRBV27, the J call TRBJ2-3; D unclear. CDR1 is MNHEY, CDR2 SMNVEV, per germline (reference sequence). The CDR3 covers 11 residues. CDR3 protein: CASGLLDTQYF. The CDR3 coding sequence is TGTGCCAGCGGTTTATTAGATACGCAGTATTTT.

There are a few counts of this clonotype. The V and J genes are TRBV2 and TRBJ2-5; possible D gene TRBD1, 5 bases. CDR1 and CDR2 (germline): SNHLY, FYNNEI. Trimming pared 4 bases from V and 5 bases from J, leaving 8 bases between. The CDR3 has 12 residues. CDR3 DNA sequence: TGTGCCAGCAGTGGACAGTGGGAGACCCAGTACTTC. It specifies CASSGQWETQYF.

This clonotype showed up just a few times. J is TRBJ2-1 and V is TRBV21-1; the D call of TRBD1 is as the table states it, not checked on the DNA. TRBV21-1 is an annotated pseudogene. This CDR3 comprises 16 residues. This chain's CDR3 is CASKNGTWSSYNEQFF. In nucleotides, the CDR3 is TGTGCCAGCAAGAATGGGACATGGAGCTCCTACAATGAGCAGTTCTTC.

V and J are TRBV14 and TRBJ2-4; 7 bases map to TRBD1. The tail of the sequence fits TRBJ2-7 better, so the J call may be wrong. Germline V gives CDR1 SGHDN, CDR2 FVKESK. The CDR3 sequence is 15 residues long. CDR3 sequence reads: CASSQGGGPHYEQYF. CDR3 in DNA: TGTGCCAGCAGCCAAGGAGGGGGCCCCCACTACGAGCAGTACTTC.

The rearrangement links TRBV7-2 to TRBJ1-2, with D possibly TRBD1 on 5 matching bases. The V end lost 5 bases, the J end lost 5 bases, and 12 bases lay between the germline ends. CDR1 and CDR2 from the germline V gene are SGHTA and FQGNSA. CDR3 length equals 13 residues. CDR3: CASSGDGSYGYTF. The CDR3 DNA sequence: TGTGCCAGCAGCGGGGACGGCTCGTATGGCTACACCTTC. The full variable domain, rest sourced from reference TRBV7-2 and TRBJ1-2, is GAGVSQSPSNKVTEKGKDVELRCDPISGHTALYWYRQSLGQGLEFLIYFQGNSAPDKSGLPSDRFSAERTGGSVSTLTIQRTQQEDSAVYLCASSGDGSYGYTFGSGTRLTVV.

The chain combines TRBV21-1 with TRBJ2-4. TRBV21-1 counts as a pseudogene. The CDR3 has 14 residues. Written as DNA, the CDR3 is TGTGCCAGCAGGAGCGGGTTAACCAAAAACATTCAGTACTTC. Translated, it gives CASRSGLTKNIQYF.

The chain combines TRBV6-2 or TRBV6-3 with TRBJ2-1, with D perhaps TRBD1 or TRBD2 (5 bases each). Germline loops: CDR1 MNHEY, CDR2 SVGEGT. The CDR3 loop spans 17 amino acids. The V end was cut by 5 bases, the J end by 4 bases, with 21 bases between. The CDR3, as DNA: TGTGCCAGCAGTGGACTGGGACGGATAGCACTTTACAATGAGCAGTTCTTC. Protein sequence: CASSGLGRIALYNEQFF.

The CDR3 nucleotides are TGTGCCAGCAGATTTCCAGGGTTCCAAGAGACCCAGTACTTC. It yields the protein CASRFPGFQETQYF. V is TRBV7-2 and J is TRBJ2-5, with D possibly being TRBD1 (5 bases). Trimming removed 6 bases at V and 1 base at J, with 12 bases between. The CDR3 runs 14 residues. Germline V gene data show CDR1 as SGHTA and CDR2 as FQGNSA.

The chain recombines TRBV28 with TRBJ2-3; no definite D call. Trimming cost V 7 bases and J 4 bases, with 9 bases left between them. From germline, CDR1 is MDHEN and CDR2 SYDVKM. CDR3 length equals 12 residues. The CDR3 sequence is CASTTRPDTQYF. Here the CDR3 DNA reads TGTGCCAGCACGACTCGTCCAGATACGCAGTATTTT.

The rearrangement links TRBV20-1 to TRBJ2-7; the match to TRBD1 covers 8 bases. The CDR3 consists of 14 residues. V shed 1 base and J 6 bases; nucleotides not matched to a gene: 8. Germline V CDR1 and CDR2: DFQATT, SNEGSKA (reference sequence). The CDR3, as DNA: TGCAGTGCTAGAGGGGGGACAGGCTTGGGCGAGCAGTACTTC. It is translated as CSARGGTGLGEQYF.

Only a few counts were recorded for this clonotype. The rearrangement links TRBV20-1 to TRBJ2-7, with D perhaps matching TRBD1 (6 bases). Trimming removed 8 bases from V and 1 base from J, with 21 bases in between. CDR3 length equals 15 residues. Germline V gene data show CDR1 as DFQATT and CDR2 as SNEGSKA (reference sequence). The CDR3 nucleotides read TGCAGTTCCAGACGGAACAGGGTAAATTCCTACGAGCAGTACTTC. Protein sequence: CSSRRNRVNSYEQYF.

This clonotype occurred many times. This rearrangement joins TRBV7-2 to TRBJ2-3, with 10 bases lining up with TRBD2. The CDR3 totals 14 residues. J was trimmed by 6 bases and V by 5 bases; bases with no gene match: 5. The germline CDR1 and CDR2 sequences are SGHTA and FQGNSA. The CDR3: CASSGGLASDTQYF. In DNA, the CDR3 is TGTGCCAGCAGCGGGGGACTAGCGTCGGATACGCAGTATTTT.

The rearrangement joins TRBV20-1 to TRBJ2-4; D is perhaps TRBD1 or TRBD2 (5 bases each). Germline V lookup: CDR1 DFQATT, CDR2 SNEGSKA (reference sequence). V was clipped by 0 bases and J by 0 bases, with 15 bases between them. This CDR3 spans 17 amino acids. The DNA for the CDR3 is TGCAGTGCTAGAGATGCGAGGGGATTATTAGCCAAAAACATTCAGTACTTC. This translates into CSARDARGLLAKNIQYF.